Listed here are 4 T cell receptor beta chains from one sample, sequenced in a study of T cell repertoires in cytomegalovirus infection. MiXCR, run by TCRdb on the reads, gives a single entry per CDR3 protein. The table lists about 100,000 distinct CDR3 sequences, 20% to 25% of them singletons. Material for sequencing was CD8+ T cells from PBMCs. These receptors were collected from a human donor in good health (CMV status not recorded). Some clones in this sample may be carry-over from other donors' samples.

The J gene is TRBJ1-1, the V gene TRBV3-1, with D perhaps TRBD1 (5 bases). CDR1 is LGHDT and CDR2 is YNNKEL in the germline V gene (reference sequence). This CDR3 region has 13 residues. Trimming cost V 5 bases and J 8 bases, with 15 bases left between them. Here the CDR3 DNA reads TGTGCCAGCAGCGGAACGGGGGTTGAGGAAGCTTTCTTT. This codes for CASSGTGVEEAFF. Filled out from reference TRBV3-1 and TRBJ1-1, the complete variable domain reads DTAVSQTPKYLVTQMGNDKSIKCEQNLGHDTMYWYKQDSKKFLKIMFSYNNKELIINETVPNRFSPKSPDKAHLNLHINSLELGDSAVYFCASSGTGVEEAFFGQGTRLTVV.

This clonotype was detected ten times or more. V is TRBV27 and J is TRBJ2-7, with D perhaps matching TRBD1 (6 bases). V lost 8 bases and J lost 3, with 8 bases in between. This CDR3 has 11 residues. Germline V gene lookup returns CDR1 MNHEY and CDR2 SMNVEV (reference sequence). As DNA, the CDR3 is TGTGCCAGCGAGGACAGCTACGAGCAGTACTTC. This translates into CASEDSYEQYF.

This clonotype was counted ten times or more. The chain carries TRBV10-2 and TRBJ2-1, with 11 bases that match TRBD2. The CDR3 has 17 amino acids. V trimming: 0 bases; J trimming: 1 base; junction bases outside the gene matches: 2. Per germline, CDR1 WSHSY and CDR2 SAAADI. The CDR3 region has the DNA TGCGCCAGCAGTGAGTCTGTAGCGGGAGGGTCCTACAATGAGCAGTTCTTC. Translating gives CASSESVAGGSYNEQFF.

This clonotype came up once. This chain uses TRBV18 with TRBJ1-3; D might be TRBD1 (5 bases). Germline V gene lookup returns CDR1 KGHSH and CDR2 LQKENI. The CDR3 runs 14 residues. In nucleotides, the CDR3 is TGTGCACAACGGAGGGGAAACTCTGGAAACACCATATATTTT. Amino acids: CAQRRGNSGNTIYF.